This record covers a single T cell receptor beta chain. The CDR3 spans 13 residues. The germline V gene encodes CDR1 MDHEN and CDR2 SYDVKM. V gave up 7 bases and J gave up 5 bases; unmatched junction bases: 7. Seattle cases were enrolled at active infection and followed longitudinally. As handled by the study authors: Using reference gene primer amplification, nucleated cell counts were estimated. Generated by immunoSEQ multiplex PCR, the TCRdb table keeps only in-frame clones and is missing some. V, J and clone size are taken as reported in that table, and D and trimming were inferred from the DNA itself. The sample contains some 450,000 clones, approximately 90% of which appear only once. The data are from a study of blood T cell repertoires in COVID-19. The wider study: From the United States, Italy and Spain came samples of acute and convalescent COVID-19. T cells, B-cell-depleted T cells, or PBMCs provided the cDNA or gDNA that served as material.

The sequenced sample consisted of peripheral blood. This clonotype was obtained from a woman in her forties or fifties with COVID-19, enrolled during active disease. V is TRBV28 and J is TRBJ1-2, with 7 nucleotides matching TRBD1. CDR3 DNA: TGTGCCAGCAATCCTCCAGGGGGGTATGGCTACACCTTC. Protein product: CASNPPGGYGYTF.